This T cell receptor (beta chain) derives from a study of Graves' ophthalmopathy and Graves' hyperthyroidism. This clonotype was observed a handful of times. Transcripts of RNA were the source for amplifying TCR beta CDR3 regions. First-round RT-PCR with HTBI primers preceded a second-round multiplex PCR. In TCRdb, the multiplex PCR reads were re-called with MiXCR into one record per CDR3 protein. Of 900,000 to 1,200,000 distinct CDR3 sequences in the sample, about 35% are singletons; the top ten hold more than 9.5%. Patients in the hyperthyroidism group, adults aged 18 to 65, were newly diagnosed, under 2 months' duration. V gave up 6 bases and J gave up 1 base, with 15 bases separating them. The germline gives CDR1 MNHEY, CDR2 SVGAGI. The CDR3 has 15 amino acids.

The chain uses TRBV6-5 and TRBJ1-2; D is unclear. Sequenced: peripheral blood or thyroid tissue (not recorded which). This TCR came from an adult man with Graves' hyperthyroidism. CDR3 sequence (DNA): TGTGCCAGCAGCTTATTAGGGAAGAATAACTATGGCTACACCTTC. Translating gives CASSLLGKNNYGYTF.